This TCR beta chain was profiled in a study of cytomegalovirus exposure and HLA in healthy donors. This CDR3 is built from 13 residues. V lost 10 bases and J lost 6, with 18 bases in between. Germline CDR1 and CDR2: SNHLY and FYNNEI. PCR primers comprised 60 Vbeta and 13 Jbeta primers. The table came from immunoSEQ multiplex PCR; TCRdb's copy has only in-frame clones and leaves some out. The sample holds 150,000 to 200,000 clones; about 75% are singletons and the top ten take 0.98%. In its sample, this clone was seen a few times. Its antigen remains unidentified. Findings and limits, study-wide: A likely sequencing artifact accounted for one observed cluster of highly shared sequence variants. Donors belonging to an Asian-associated ancestry cluster reportedly showed fewer N-insertions in productive TCRs than the approximately 690-donor mean, according to what a later analysis found.

The origin of this receptor is a woman in her forties or fifties in good health and CMV-seropositive. The chain joins TRBV2 to TRBJ1-1; perhaps TRBD1 as D (6 bases). Material for sequencing was PBMCs. CDR3 sequence: CATPRGAGAEAFF. CDR3 nucleotide sequence: TGTGCCACTCCACGGGGGGCTGGGGCTGAAGCTTTCTTT. The full variable domain, its missing parts supplied by reference TRBV2 and TRBJ1-1, is EPEVTQTPSHQVTQMGQEVILRCVPISNHLYFYWYRQILGQKVEFLVSFYNNEISEKSEIFDDQFSVERPDGSNFTLKIRSTKLEDSAMYFCATPRGAGAEAFFGQGTRLTVV.